Listed below are T cell receptor beta chains from one sample, sequenced in a study of blood T cell repertoires in COVID-19. Data came from immunoSEQ multiplex PCR; TCRdb stores just in-frame clones and leaves some out. Here the sample spans some 130,000 clones, roughly 83% being singletons. Material for sequencing was peripheral blood. Every receptor here comes from an elderly woman with acute or convalescent COVID-19. The CDR3 runs from the conserved cysteine through the conserved F or W. Each record gives: V gene, CDR3 protein.

V gene: TRBV27
CDR3 protein: CASSLKGRVGQPQHF

V gene: TRBV7-9
CDR3 protein: CASNQVGINEQFF

V gene: TRBV5-1
CDR3 protein: CASSLGLAGKETQYF

V gene: TRBV5-4
CDR3 protein: CASSTGQGRSGANVLTF

V gene: TRBV25-1
CDR3 protein: CASSEGWGRPAYEQYF

V gene: TRBV5-1
CDR3 protein: CASSLNRGGETQYF

V gene: TRBV15
CDR3 protein: CATSMGRDRGSYEQYF

V gene: TRBV20-1
CDR3 protein: CSASLGQGQGYTF

V gene: TRBV19
CDR3 protein: CASSRATSGAYEQYF

V gene: TRBV6-5
CDR3 protein: CASTPQVDTEAFF

V gene: TRBV6-2/TRBV6-3
CDR3 protein: CASSYGLAAETQYF

V gene: TRBV27
CDR3 protein: CASSLSWEGGALHF

V gene: TRBV6-6
CDR3 protein: CASSTTSGSTGELFF

V gene: TRBV6-5
CDR3 protein: CASSYSRGSRNSPLHF

V gene: TRBV7-9
CDR3 protein: CASSLPRGEKLFF

V gene: TRBV7-2
CDR3 protein: CASSSGRGQETQYF

V gene: TRBV7-2
CDR3 protein: CASSRREGTEAFF

V gene: TRBV11-2
CDR3 protein: CASSLAGTSGVYEQYF

V gene: TRBV29-1
CDR3 protein: CSVALGQATNYGYTF

V gene: TRBV4-3
CDR3 protein: CASSQGPSGVGSYEQYF

V gene: TRBV4-3
CDR3 protein: CASSQGSGTGSGNTIYF